This is a list of T cell receptor beta chains from one sample in a study of blood T cell repertoires in COVID-19. Using immunoSEQ multiplex PCR, the repertoire was profiled, and TCRdb retains in-frame clones only, with some absent. The sample consists of under 200,000 clones, 90% of them appearing once. The source material was peripheral blood. The receptor source for this set is a man aged 45-65 years with acute or convalescent COVID-19. The CDR3 runs from the conserved cysteine through the conserved F or W. Each record gives: D gene, clone size, CDR3 length, J gene, V gene, CDR3 DNA, CDR3 protein. The D gene is left open where the match is weak. Clone size is stated in some rows and not others, as once, few, many or a class when expanded.

D: -; size: -; length: 15; J: TRBJ2-7; V: TRBV9; DNA: TGTGCCAGCAGCGCCGCCGGAAGGAGCACGGACGAGCAGTACTTC; CDR3: CASSAAGRSTDEQYF
D: TRBD1; size: -; length: 16; J: TRBJ1-6; V: TRBV19; DNA: TGTGCCAGTAGAAACCGACAGGGCAACTATAATTCACCCCTCCACTTT; CDR3: CASRNRQGNYNSPLHF
D: TRBD1; size: -; length: 16; J: TRBJ2-3; V: TRBV6-5; DNA: TGTGCCAGCAGTTACTCCGGGACAGGGTATTCCGATACGCAGTATTTT; CDR3: CASSYSGTGYSDTQYF
D: -; size: -; length: 14; J: TRBJ1-4; V: TRBV6-6; DNA: TGTGCCAGCAGTCTTGTTTTGAGGCCTGAAAAACTGTTTTTT; CDR3: CASSLVLRPEKLFF
D: TRBD2; size: -; length: 15; J: TRBJ2-5; V: TRBV7-6; DNA: TGTGCCAGCAGAAAGAGGTTTAGCGGGGAAGAGACCCAGTACTTC; CDR3: CASRKRFSGEETQYF
D: TRBD1; size: -; length: 14; J: TRBJ1-1; V: TRBV3-1/TRBV3-2; DNA: TGTGCCAGCAGCCGATCGGACAGGGACACTGAAGCTTTCTTT; CDR3: CASSRSDRDTEAFF
D: TRBD2; size: -; length: 16; J: TRBJ2-3; V: TRBV18; DNA: TGTGCCAGCTCACCCCCGTGGGGGGGGGACACAGATACGCAGTATTTT; CDR3: CASSPPWGGDTDTQYF
D: TRBD2; size: -; length: 18; J: TRBJ2-1; V: TRBV10-2; DNA: TGCGCCAGCAGTGAATACGGGAGGCCCGAAGGGGCCCACAATGAGCAGTTCTTC; CDR3: CASSEYGRPEGAHNEQFF
D: -; size: -; length: 13; J: TRBJ1-2; V: TRBV12-3/TRBV12-4; DNA: TGTGCCAGCAGTTTAAGTGCGGTCGGTGGCTACACCTTC; CDR3: CASSLSAVGGYTF
D: -; size: -; length: 16; J: TRBJ2-7; V: TRBV9; DNA: TGTGCCAGCAGCGTAGCTCCGGACAGTTTCTCCTACGAGCAGTACTTC; CDR3: CASSVAPDSFSYEQYF
D: -; size: few; length: 12; J: TRBJ1-5; V: TRBV21-1; DNA: TGTGCCAGCAGCGATCAGGGTCAGCCCCAGCATTTT; CDR3: CASSDQGQPQHF
D: TRBD1; size: -; length: 16; J: TRBJ2-2; V: TRBV28; DNA: TGTGCCAGCAGTCCTGTCGGGACAGGCAACACCGGGGAGCTGTTTTTT; CDR3: CASSPVGTGNTGELFF
D: -; size: -; length: 13; J: TRBJ2-1; V: TRBV7-3; DNA: TGTGCCAGCAGCTTGACTGGTTACAATGAGCAGTTCTTC; CDR3: CASSLTGYNEQFF
D: -; size: -; length: 15; J: TRBJ2-3; V: TRBV7-6; DNA: TGTGCCAGCAGCTTAGCCCAGGGTCTCGTAGATACGCAGTATTTT; CDR3: CASSLAQGLVDTQYF
D: -; size: -; length: 11; J: TRBJ2-3; V: TRBV20-1; DNA: TGCAGTGCTACTCCGGGGGTTACGCAGTATTTT; CDR3: CSATPGVTQYF
D: TRBD1; size: -; length: 14; J: TRBJ2-1; V: TRBV5-1; DNA: TGCGCCAGCAGCCAGGGACAGTCCTACAATGAGCAGTTCTTC; CDR3: CASSQGQSYNEQFF
D: TRBD1; size: -; length: 16; J: TRBJ2-1; V: TRBV5-8; DNA: TGTGCCAGCAGCTCGGGACAGGTTCATACCTACAATGAGCAGTTCTTC; CDR3: CASSSGQVHTYNEQFF
D: -; size: -; length: 14; J: TRBJ1-2; V: TRBV29-1; DNA: TGCAGCGTTGAACTCAGGGGATTAGGAGGTGGCTACACCTTC; CDR3: CSVELRGLGGGYTF
D: -; size: once; length: 14; J: TRBJ1-4; V: TRBV7-9; DNA: TGTGCCAGCAGAACCGGGACGGGGGGTGAAAAACTGTTTTTT; CDR3: CASRTGTGGEKLFF
D: TRBD1; size: -; length: 14; J: TRBJ2-5; V: TRBV19; DNA: TGTGCCAGTAGTCGAAAGACAGGGGGGGAGACCCAGTACTTC; CDR3: CASSRKTGGETQYF
D: -; size: -; length: 13; J: TRBJ1-5; V: TRBV6-5; DNA: TGTGCCAGCAGAGACGCCGGGGATCAGCCCCAGCATTTT; CDR3: CASRDAGDQPQHF
D: -; size: -; length: 12; J: TRBJ1-1; V: TRBV28; DNA: TGTGCCAGCAGCTCAAGAGTCACTGAAGCTTTCTTT; CDR3: CASSSRVTEAFF
D: -; size: -; length: 14; J: TRBJ1-1; V: TRBV10-3; DNA: TGTGCCATCAGTGAGTCGCAGGAGAACACTGAAGCTTTCTTT; CDR3: CAISESQENTEAFF
D: TRBD2; size: -; length: 17; J: TRBJ2-1; V: TRBV10-3; DNA: TGTGCCATCAGTGGAGGGCCTAGCGGGGAATCCTACAATGAGCAGTTCTTC; CDR3: CAISGGPSGESYNEQFF
D: TRBD1; size: -; length: 14; J: TRBJ2-5; V: TRBV11-1; DNA: TGTGCCAGTAAGGAGAGGGGGCGCGGGGAGACCCAGTACTTC; CDR3: CASKERGRGETQYF
D: -; size: -; length: 14; J: TRBJ1-5; V: TRBV7-2; DNA: TGTGCCAGCAGCCAAAGGGGAGGCGGTCAGCCCCAGCATTTT; CDR3: CASSQRGGGQPQHF
D: TRBD2; size: once; length: 18; J: TRBJ2-5; V: TRBV28; DNA: TGTGCCAGCACGTTCCTCTCTCGGGGCGGGAGTGGTTCGGAGACCCAGTACTTC; CDR3: CASTFLSRGGSGSETQYF
D: TRBD1; size: -; length: 14; J: TRBJ2-7; V: TRBV5-4; DNA: TGTGCCAGCAGCCTACAGGGGAGCAGCGACGAGCAGTACTTC; CDR3: CASSLQGSSDEQYF
D: TRBD2; size: -; length: 17; J: TRBJ2-3; V: TRBV5-1; DNA: TGCGCCAGCAGTTTCCTCACGGCGGGAGGGCCCCAAGATACGCAGTATTTT; CDR3: CASSFLTAGGPQDTQYF
D: -; size: -; length: 13; J: TRBJ1-5; V: TRBV6-5; DNA: TGTGCCAGCAGTCCCCGCGGGGTTCAGCCCCAGCATTTT; CDR3: CASSPRGVQPQHF
D: TRBD2; size: once; length: 15; J: TRBJ2-3; V: TRBV7-9; DNA: TGTGCCAGCAGCTTAGAACTAGCGGGAGGAGATACGCAGTATTTT; CDR3: CASSLELAGGDTQYF
D: TRBD1; size: -; length: 15; J: TRBJ1-1; V: TRBV5-8; DNA: TGTGCCAGCAGCTCCTTAACGGGACAGAGGACTGAAGCTTTCTTT; CDR3: CASSSLTGQRTEAFF
D: TRBD1; size: -; length: 14; J: TRBJ2-2; V: TRBV18; DNA: TGTGCCAGCTCAGCTGGACAGGCCACCGGGGAGCTGTTTTTT; CDR3: CASSAGQATGELFF
D: -; size: few; length: 11; J: TRBJ2-7; V: TRBV28; DNA: TGTGCCAGCAGACAAAGGGGCCAGCAGTACTTC; CDR3: CASRQRGQQYF
D: -; size: -; length: 13; J: TRBJ1-2; V: TRBV28; DNA: TGTGCCAGCAGTTGGACTTTCCGGGATGGCTACACCTTC; CDR3: CASSWTFRDGYTF
D: -; size: -; length: 16; J: TRBJ1-2; V: TRBV6-5; DNA: TGTGCCAGCAGTTACTCGAGCGGGACAACTAACTATGGCTACACCTTC; CDR3: CASSYSSGTTNYGYTF
D: -; size: -; length: 14; J: TRBJ2-7; V: TRBV13; DNA: TGTGCCAGCAGCTTAGGCCTACAGGGCTACGAGCAGTACTTC; CDR3: CASSLGLQGYEQYF
D: -; size: -; length: 14; J: TRBJ2-1; V: TRBV27; DNA: TGTGCCAGCAGTTATCGGGACACTGACAATGAGCAGTTCTTC; CDR3: CASSYRDTDNEQFF
D: TRBD1; size: -; length: 16; J: TRBJ2-3; V: TRBV5-4; DNA: TGTGCCAGCAGCTTGAGGGACAGGGGGCTCACAGATACGCAGTATTTT; CDR3: CASSLRDRGLTDTQYF
D: -; size: once; length: 17; J: TRBJ2-3; V: TRBV7-3; DNA: TGTGCCAGCAGCCCAGGCCCGGGAGTCGGGCACACAGATACGCAGTATTTT; CDR3: CASSPGPGVGHTDTQYF
D: TRBD1; size: -; length: 14; J: TRBJ2-3; V: TRBV5-4; DNA: TGTGCCAGCAGCCTACAGGGGAGCGCAGATACGCAGTATTTT; CDR3: CASSLQGSADTQYF
D: TRBD2; size: -; length: 13; J: TRBJ2-5; V: TRBV3-1/TRBV3-2; DNA: TGTGCCAGCAGCCGGAGCGGGGCGGAGACCCAGTACTTC; CDR3: CASSRSGAETQYF
D: TRBD1; size: -; length: 15; J: TRBJ1-1; V: TRBV5-1; DNA: TGCGCCAGCAGCAAAGGGACAGCTCTGAACACTGAAGCTTTCTTT; CDR3: CASSKGTALNTEAFF
D: TRBD1; size: -; length: 18; J: TRBJ2-6; V: TRBV7-9; DNA: TGTGCCAGCAGCTTATTCGCAGGGGGCGAATCTGGGGCCAACGTCCTGACTTTC; CDR3: CASSLFAGGESGANVLTF
D: -; size: -; length: 14; J: TRBJ2-1; V: TRBV27; DNA: TGTGCCAGCTCTTTCCGGACAAGCTACAATGAGCAGTTCTTC; CDR3: CASSFRTSYNEQFF
D: -; size: -; length: 15; J: TRBJ2-2; V: TRBV9; DNA: TGTGCCAGCAGCGTTGACAGGGGCGGGAGCGGGGAGCTGTTTTTT; CDR3: CASSVDRGGSGELFF